The rows below give T cell receptor beta chains drawn from one sample of a study of T cell changes during pregnancy in multiple sclerosis. The protocol was immunoSEQ multiplex PCR, while the TCRdb copy is restricted to in-frame clones and leaves out a portion. The top ten clones hold 1.4% of a sample with about 80,000 clones, around 90% of them seen once. The sample was peripheral blood, taken before pregnancy. All receptors derive from a female donor with multiple sclerosis, enrolled in a pregnancy study. Both conserved end residues are part of each CDR3. The order of the fields is D gene, V gene, clone size, CDR3 protein. The D gene is left open where the match is weak. Clone size, where shown, is once, few, many, or a class for clones that have expanded.

TRBD2	TRBV6-6	NA	CASSSGLAGPLREQYF
TRBD1	TRBV7-8	NA	CASSPPGQGYEKLFF
TRBD1	TRBV2	NA	CASSVTGPNQPQHF
TRBD1	TRBV9	once	CASSSGTGGEQYF
TRBD1	TRBV7-6	NA	CASSLTSYGGQGDGYTF
NA	TRBV7-9	NA	CASEGQDYEQYF
NA	TRBV6-6	NA	CASSRRPGESNQPQHF
TRBD1	TRBV7-6	NA	CASSPTGGREQYF
TRBD1	TRBV19	NA	CASRGQGAEAFF
TRBD2	TRBV5-1	NA	CASSLGLAGGIDTQYF
NA	TRBV9	NA	CASSVDLNEKLFF
NA	TRBV5-5	NA	CASHVGGGRQETQYF
TRBD1	TRBV19	NA	CASSPAGQGLGYGYTF
TRBD1	TRBV19	once	CASSLDRAEKLFF
TRBD1	TRBV2	NA	CASSEPGTGGTNTEAFF
TRBD2	TRBV4-2	NA	CASSQEAAGGAADTQYF
NA	TRBV5-6	NA	CASSLRGYGYTF
NA	TRBV2	NA	CASVDFPAYEQYF
TRBD1	TRBV29-1	NA	CSVRDRGISGANVLTF
TRBD2	TRBV7-3	NA	CASSLLASGLSDTQYF
NA	TRBV6-1	NA	CASSEAGQLNTEAFF
TRBD1	TRBV29-1	NA	CSVWDRSDGYTF
NA	TRBV5-4	NA	CASSLGRVNTEAFF
NA	TRBV29-1	NA	CSVDDDPAEYTDTQYF
NA	TRBV7-3	NA	CASSTSTEYEQYF
TRBD1	TRBV5-1	NA	CASSLDRVAVAREQYF
TRBD2	TRBV9	once	CASSVSGGMSRETQYF
TRBD2	TRBV5-1	NA	CASSWGAGVDTQYF
NA	TRBV10-3	NA	CATEGQSGVEQFF
NA	TRBV7-9	NA	CASSLRPLVGSEQFF
NA	TRBV9	NA	CASSAPASEYHEQFF
TRBD1	TRBV12-5	NA	CASGWDSAFGYTF
NA	TRBV27	NA	CASRKGGTNQPQHF
TRBD1	TRBV7-9	few	CASSPDRGSNSPLHF
NA	TRBV5-4	once	CASSWTKSGANVLTF
NA	TRBV28	NA	CASSLGGLDPNYGYTF
TRBD1	TRBV28	NA	CASRVDRGLTQYF
NA	TRBV19	NA	CASSSTERNQPQHF
TRBD2	TRBV2	NA	CASTPLAGNTGELFF
NA	TRBV27	NA	CASSNRESGSYEQYF
NA	TRBV19	NA	CASSMPPEGEFF
TRBD1	TRBV5-1	NA	CASSPGEGGTRTTSNYGYTF
NA	TRBV19	NA	CATSLGALRTDTQYF
NA	TRBV7-8	NA	CASSSQGEQYF
TRBD1	TRBV5-6	once	CASSPRGTGLMNTEAFF
TRBD1	TRBV19	NA	CASSLSGTGITRNIQYF
NA	TRBV6-5	NA	CASSFRSGAYNEQFF
NA	TRBV19	NA	CASSPDGGARHQPQHF